Listed here are 18 T cell receptor beta chains from one sample, sequenced in a study of OX40 agonist ivuxolimab in advanced cancers. Sequencing used immunoSEQ multiplex PCR; TCRdb keeps in-frame clones, though not all of them. The sample holds around 16,000 clones; around two thirds are singletons and the top ten take 7% to 9%. The specimen was CD4+ or CD8+ T cells sorted from blood, collected in a trial of the OX40 agonist ivuxolimab. The receptors were gathered from an adult with an advanced solid tumor such as melanoma, head and neck, liver or kidney cancer.

This clone was observed a few times. One end of the junction is discordant with germline, which a read error may explain. The V gene is TRBV27, the J gene TRBJ2-7, with TRBD1 as a possible D gene (5 bases). The length of the CDR3 is 12 residues. Germline V gives CDR1 MNHEY, CDR2 SMNVEV (reference sequence). The CDR3 coding sequence is TGTGCCAGCAGTCCCCAGGGCAAAGAGCCCCACTTC. Translating it yields CASSPQGKEPHF.

By share, this clone ranks as medium-sized. The chain joins TRBV2 to TRBJ2-2; tentatively, D is TRBD1 or TRBD2 (6 bases each). The CDR3 consists of 15 residues. The germline gives CDR1 SNHLY, CDR2 FYNNEI. Trimming removed 2 bases at V and 5 bases at J, with 12 bases between. The chain's CDR3 is CASSEQGRKTGELFF. CDR3 nucleotides: TGTGCCAGCAGTGAACAGGGGAGGAAGACCGGGGAGCTGTTTTTT.

DNA of the CDR3: TGTGCCAGCAGCTTTCTTCCAGGGGGCGCCGACGAGCAGTACTTC. Encoded protein: CASSFLPGGADEQYF. The chain joins TRBV7-6 to TRBJ2-5; 8 bases agree with TRBD1. Gene TRBJ2-7 matches the end of the DNA better, so the J call may be wrong. This CDR3 comprises 15 residues. Germline V lookup: CDR1 SGHVS, CDR2 FNYEAQ.

The chain is built from TRBV29-1 and TRBJ1-2; no firm D call. The CDR3 sequence is 14 residues long. Germline CDR1 reads SQVTM; CDR2 reads ANQGSEA. Trimming pared 0 bases from V and 0 bases from J, leaving 8 bases between. The CDR3 here is CSVEDWGANYGYTF. The CDR3 DNA follows: TGCAGCGTTGAAGATTGGGGTGCTAACTATGGCTACACCTTC.

The chain links TRBV9 to TRBJ1-3; possible D gene TRBD1, 6 bases. CDR1 SGDLS and CDR2 YYNGEE come from the germline V gene. The CDR3 runs to 15 residues. The V end was cut by 0 bases, the J end by 4 bases, with 11 bases between. CDR3 sequence: CASSVAGVTGNTIYF. DNA for the CDR3: TGTGCCAGCAGCGTAGCAGGGGTTACGGGAAACACCATATATTTT.

The chain couples TRBV4-1 to TRBJ2-1, with D unclear. The germline V gene encodes CDR1 MGHRA and CDR2 YSYEKL. The CDR3 has 16 residues. V was trimmed by 4 bases and J by 0 bases, leaving 13 bases between them. The DNA of the CDR3 is TGCGCCAGCAGCCTCCAAGGTTTGAGCTCCTACAATGAGCAGTTCTTC. Protein product: CASSLQGLSSYNEQFF.

By its share, this clone is medium-sized (0.01 to 0.1%). The chain employs TRBV19 and TRBJ2-7, with 8 bases fitting TRBD1. Germline lookup yields CDR1 LNHDA and CDR2 SQIVND (reference sequence). The CDR3 sequence is 15 residues long. V lost 3 bases, J lost 5 bases, and 9 bases stayed unmatched. The CDR3, as DNA: TGTGCCAGTAGTATGATGAGTGGACAGGGTAACGAGCAGTACTTC. Translating gives CASSMMSGQGNEQYF.

This clone is medium-sized by share. The J gene is TRBJ2-7, the V gene TRBV7-8; 8 bases agree with TRBD1. The J segment lost 2 bases and the V segment lost 5 bases, leaving 8 bases of the junction unmatched. CDR3 length: 15 residues. Germline loops: CDR1 SGHVS, CDR2 FQNEAQ. The CDR3 spells CASSPGTGGPYEQYF. CDR3 sequence (DNA): TGTGCCAGCAGCCCGGGCACAGGGGGTCCCTACGAGCAGTACTTC.

The CDR3 loop reads CASSPPGTEVYEQYF. The CDR3 nucleotides read TGCGCCAGCAGCCCCCCCGGGACAGAGGTTTACGAGCAGTACTTC. The chain links TRBV4-1 to TRBJ2-7, with 7 bases lining up with TRBD1. Trimming cost V 4 bases and J 4 bases; bases outside gene matches: 10. The CDR3 contains 15 residues. Germline CDR1 and CDR2: MGHRA and YSYEKL.

This chain connects TRBV11-2 to TRBJ1-6, with D maybe TRBD1 (5 bases). V lost 5 bases and J lost 8, with 13 bases in between. The CDR3 is 14 amino acids. The germline CDR1 and CDR2 sequences are SGHAT and FQNNGV. CDR3 sequence: CASSRPGGDSPLHF. CDR3 bases: TGTGCCAGCAGCAGACCGGGGGGAGATTCACCCCTCCACTTT.

The J gene is TRBJ2-7, the V gene TRBV4-1; no clear D. The CDR3 covers 12 residues. V gave up 1 base and J gave up 4 bases, with 5 bases separating them. Per the germline V gene, CDR1 is MGHRA and CDR2 is YSYEKL. This CDR3 is CASSQVGYEQYF. CDR3 DNA sequence: TGCGCCAGCAGCCAAGTTGGGTACGAGCAGTACTTC.

The chain carries TRBV9 and TRBJ1-2; no definite D call. CDR1 SGDLS and CDR2 YYNGEE come from the germline V gene. Trimming left V 0 bases short and J 3 bases short, with 9 bases between. CDR3 length: 14 amino acids. The CDR3 region is CASSVASQDYGYTF. CDR3 DNA: TGTGCCAGCAGCGTAGCAAGCCAGGACTATGGCTACACCTTC.

The CDR3 spells CASSPLLGGILNEQFF. The CDR3 nucleotides read TGTGCCAGCAGTCCCTTGCTAGGGGGTATCTTAAATGAGCAGTTCTTC. The V and J genes are TRBV27 and TRBJ2-1, with a tentative D call TRBD1 (6 bases). Looked up from germline, CDR1 is MNHEY and CDR2 is SMNVEV (reference sequence). This CDR3 is built from 16 residues. Trimming stripped 5 bases from V and 7 bases from J, with 21 bases between.

The chain couples TRBV5-6 to TRBJ2-5; D gene uncertain. This CDR3 has 14 amino acids. CDR1 is SGHDT, CDR2 YYEEEE, per germline. Deletions cut 0 bases from V and 4 bases from J, with 10 bases between. CDR3 amino acids: CASSLALPSETQYF. The CDR3 DNA reads TGTGCCAGCAGCTTGGCCCTACCTTCAGAGACCCAGTACTTC. The full variable domain, with the rest looked up from reference TRBV5-6 and TRBJ2-5, is DAGVTQSPTHLIKTRGQQVTLRCSPKSGHDTVSWYQQALGQGPQFIFQYYEEEERQRGNFPDRFSGHQFPNYSSELNVNALLLGDSALYLCASSLALPSETQYFGPGTRLLVL.

Notes on this clone: Other DNA sequences from this sample encode an identical CDR3 as well. The chain links TRBV27 to TRBJ2-3; 7 positions match TRBD1. The V gene end was trimmed by 6 bases and the J gene end by 2 bases; junction bases not matched to a gene: 8. Germline V gene data show CDR1 as MNHEY and CDR2 as SMNVEV (reference sequence). This CDR3 is built from 15 residues. The CDR3 DNA follows: TGTGCCAGCAGATTAGCAGGGGGTCCCACAGATACGCAGTATTTT. This translates into CASRLAGGPTDTQYF.

This clone has just a few counts. V gene TRBV6-5 combines with J gene TRBJ2-7, with a tentative D call TRBD1 (6 bases). CDR1 and CDR2 (germline): MNHEY, SVGAGI. The CDR3 length is 13 residues. The V and J ends lost 2 bases and 6 bases respectively, with 11 bases between them. CDR3 sequence (DNA): TGTGCCAGCAGTTACGGGCAGGGGCGCGAGCAGTACTTC. This gives the protein CASSYGQGREQYF.

The J gene is TRBJ2-3, the V gene TRBV7-9, with no clear D. Germline-derived CDR1 and CDR2 are SEHNR and FQNEAQ (reference sequence). Trimming stripped 3 bases from V and 2 bases from J, with 3 bases between. This CDR3 spans 12 amino acids. The CDR3 loop reads CASSLSTDTQYF. The CDR3 nucleotides read TGTGCCAGCAGCTTGTCCACAGATACGCAGTATTTT.

J is TRBJ2-1 and V is TRBV27, with D tentatively TRBD1 (6 bases). The V end lost 2 bases, the J end lost 9 bases, and 11 bases lay between the germline ends. The CDR3 has 13 amino acids. Germline V gene data show CDR1 as MNHEY and CDR2 as SMNVEV (reference sequence). The CDR3 sequence is CASSLQGSGEQFF. The DNA of the CDR3 is TGTGCCAGCAGTTTACAGGGGAGTGGTGAGCAGTTCTTC.